This entry lists 24 T cell receptor beta chains sequenced from one sample in a study of OX40 agonist ivuxolimab in advanced cancers. The protocol was immunoSEQ multiplex PCR, while the TCRdb copy is restricted to in-frame clones and leaves out a portion. The sample records approximately 42,000 clones, more than 80% being singletons. The specimen comprised CD4+ or CD8+ T cells sorted from blood, sampled in a trial of the OX40 agonist ivuxolimab. The receptors stem from an adult with an advanced solid tumor such as melanoma, head and neck, liver or kidney cancer.

The chain has TRBV2 and TRBJ1-2; D gene uncertain. This CDR3 has 14 amino acids. Germline V gene lookup returns CDR1 SNHLY and CDR2 FYNNEI. The V end lost 7 bases, the J end lost 0 bases, and 12 bases lay between the germline ends. The CDR3 nucleotides read TGTGCCAGCAATATTAGGGTGGCTAACTATGGCTACACCTTC. It yields the protein CASNIRVANYGYTF.

The chain recombines TRBV7-6 with TRBJ1-3; no reliable D call. Trimming took off 5 bases at V and 0 bases at J, with 11 bases between the two ends. Germline CDR1 is SGHVS and CDR2 is FNYEAQ. The CDR3 is made up of 15 amino acids. The CDR3 region is CASSQARHSGNTIYF. The CDR3 nucleotides are TGTGCCAGCAGCCAGGCACGGCACTCTGGAAACACCATATATTTT.

V is TRBV15 and J is TRBJ2-7, with a possible D match to TRBD2 (6 bases). Germline CDR1 LNHNV, CDR2 YYDKDF (reference sequence). CDR3 length equals 15 residues. Trimming stripped 1 base from V and 4 bases from J, with 14 bases between. As DNA, the CDR3 is TGTGCCACCAGCAGAGGGGAGGCGGGGACTTACGAGCAGTACTTC. Amino acid sequence: CATSRGEAGTYEQYF.

J is TRBJ2-5 and V is TRBV4-3; possible D gene TRBD1, 6 bases. Germline V gene data show CDR1 as LGHNA and CDR2 as YSLEER. Trimming stripped 4 bases from V and 5 bases from J, with 11 bases between. The CDR3 totals 13 residues. The CDR3 bases are TGCGCCAGCAGCCCCCGACAGGAGGAGACCCAGTACTTC. It translates to CASSPRQEETQYF.

This clone was detected only once. V is TRBV5-1 and J is TRBJ2-3; D remains unclear. V was trimmed by 0 bases and J by 2 bases, leaving 1 base between them. Looked up from germline, CDR1 is SGHRS and CDR2 is YFSETQ. The CDR3 is 12 residues long. CDR3 sequence: CASSLVTDTQYF. The CDR3, as DNA: TGCGCCAGCAGCTTGGTCACAGATACGCAGTATTTT.

V usage is TRBV6-6 and J usage is TRBJ2-7; the match to TRBD1 covers 10 bases. The J segment lost 6 bases and the V segment lost 6 bases, leaving 5 bases of the junction unmatched. CDR3 length: 13 amino acids. Germline CDR1 and CDR2: MNHNY and SVGAGI (reference sequence). DNA for the CDR3: TGTGCCAGCAGGGGGACAGGGGAGTCCGAGCAGTACTTC. This translates into CASRGTGESEQYF.

The V call is TRBV29-1, the J call TRBJ1-2; no firm D call. The germline V gene encodes CDR1 SQVTM and CDR2 ANQGSEA. Trimming left V 3 bases short and J 4 bases short, with 12 bases between. The CDR3 contains 13 residues. CDR3 residues: CSVDAGWAYGYTF. DNA for the CDR3: TGCAGCGTTGATGCCGGATGGGCCTATGGCTACACCTTC.

The chain employs TRBV7-8 and TRBJ2-3; no reliable D call. V was trimmed by 1 base and J by 5 bases, leaving 7 bases between them. CDR1 and CDR2 from the germline V gene are SGHVS and FQNEAQ. The CDR3 length is 13 residues. CDR3 DNA sequence: TGTGCCAGCAGCTTAGAAGTCGGAGATACGCAGTATTTT. Its protein product is CASSLEVGDTQYF.

This clone was detected only once. The chain joins TRBV11-2 to TRBJ2-7; D is possibly TRBD1 (6 bases). The germline gives CDR1 SGHAT, CDR2 FQNNGV. Trimming removed 0 bases from V and 3 bases from J, with 12 bases in between. CDR3 length: 15 residues. The CDR3, as DNA: TGTGCCAGCAGCTTAGACCCGGGACACTACTACGAGCAGTACGTC. Protein: CASSLDPGHYYEQYV.

V is TRBV4-3 and J is TRBJ2-1, with D hard to call. Germline V lookup: CDR1 LGHNA, CDR2 YSLEER. The CDR3 covers 14 residues. The germline V and J ends were trimmed by 1 base and 8 bases, with 12 bases remaining between them. The CDR3, as DNA: TGCGCCAGCAGCCAAGCCTCATTGGGGTATGAGCAGTTCTTC. Translated: CASSQASLGYEQFF.

The V and J genes are TRBV7-2 and TRBJ2-5; 7 bases line up with TRBD2. This CDR3 is 14 amino acids long. Germline V gene lookup returns CDR1 SGHTA and CDR2 FQGNSA. Unmatched junction bases numbered 6, after V lost 1 base and J lost 7 bases. Here the CDR3 reads CASSLEGQRGTQYF. The CDR3 coding sequence is TGTGCCAGCAGCTTAGAAGGGCAGCGGGGGACCCAGTACTTC.

V usage is TRBV27 and J usage is TRBJ2-3; the match to TRBD2 covers 9 bases. Germline loops: CDR1 MNHEY, CDR2 SMNVEV (reference sequence). Trimming cost V 1 base and J 2 bases; bases outside gene matches: 4. The CDR3 is 16 amino acids. CDR3 in amino acids: CASSLLTSGDTDTQYF. The CDR3 coding sequence is TGTGCCAGCAGTTTATTGACTAGCGGAGACACAGATACGCAGTATTTT.

V and J are TRBV2 and TRBJ1-5, with 7 nucleotides matching TRBD1. V shed 10 bases, J shed 5 bases, and the junction held 11 bases outside the gene matches. The CDR3 contains 14 residues. Germline CDR1 is SNHLY and CDR2 is FYNNEI. The CDR3 DNA follows: TGTGCCACGAGCCGGACAGGAGCTTATCAGCCCCAGCATTTT. Translation gives CATSRTGAYQPQHF.

This clone was picked up one time. This chain connects TRBV30 to TRBJ1-1; a weak D match, TRBD1 (5 bases). V was clipped by 2 bases and J by 3 bases, with 10 bases between them. The CDR3 is 13 amino acids. CDR1 and CDR2 (germline): GTSNPN, SVGIG (reference sequence). DNA of the CDR3: TGTGCCTGGAGTCGGGGCCGGTACACTGAAGCTTTCTTT. Translating it yields CAWSRGRYTEAFF.

V gene TRBV4-2 combines with J gene TRBJ1-3; 7 nucleotides align to TRBD1. Unmatched junction bases numbered 8, after V lost 4 bases and J lost 8 bases. This CDR3 comprises 14 residues. Germline CDR1 is LGHNA and CDR2 is YNFKEQ. The CDR3, as DNA: TGTGCCAGCAGCCCCCAGGGGGGCACAGACACCATATATTTT. It yields the protein CASSPQGGTDTIYF.

The chain joins TRBV15 to TRBJ2-5; maybe TRBD2 (5 bases). The assigned J gene may be wrong: the sequence end matches TRBJ2-7 better. CDR1 LNHNV and CDR2 YYDKDF come from the germline V gene (reference sequence). CDR3 length equals 13 residues. CDR3 in amino acids: CATSPGKGDEQYF. The CDR3 DNA sequence: TGTGCCACCAGCCCGGGAAAGGGCGACGAGCAGTACTTC.

A note on this clone: This CDR3 is also generated by other DNA sequences in the sample. The chain recombines TRBV5-1 with TRBJ2-5; D could derive from TRBD1 or TRBD2 (5 bases each). Germline V gives CDR1 SGHRS, CDR2 YFSETQ. V lost 0 bases and J 4 bases, leaving 13 bases between the germline ends. The CDR3 sequence is 15 residues long. DNA of the CDR3: TGCGCCAGCAGCTTGGCCAACCGTGGGGGAGAGACCCAGTACTTC. Translation: CASSLANRGGETQYF. Together with reference TRBV5-1 and TRBJ2-5, the CDR3 gives the full variable domain: KAGVTQTPRYLIKTRGQQVTLSCSPISGHRSVSWYQQTPGQGLQFLFEYFSETQRNKGNFPGRFSGRQFSNSRSEMNVSTLELGDSALYLCASSLANRGGETQYFGPGTRLLVL.

This chain uses TRBV7-2 with TRBJ1-3, with TRBD1 as a possible D gene (6 bases). This CDR3 region has 15 residues. Trimming took 5 bases from V and 4 from J, leaving 15 bases between them. Germline V CDR1 and CDR2: SGHTA, FQGNSA. The CDR3 loop reads CASSPRGASGNTIYF. The CDR3 DNA is TGTGCCAGCAGCCCCCGGGGGGCGAGCGGAAACACCATATATTTT.

The gene calls are TRBV6-5 and TRBJ2-7; D perhaps matches TRBD2 (6 bases). Germline loops: CDR1 MNHEY, CDR2 SVGAGI. Trimming cost V 4 bases and J 6 bases, with 10 bases left between them. This CDR3 contains 12 residues. The CDR3 DNA reads TGTGCCAGCAGTTCCTTGGGGGGCGAGCAGTACGTC. It yields the protein CASSSLGGEQYV.

This sequence joins TRBV2 and TRBJ2-7; D uncertain. Germline V gives CDR1 SNHLY, CDR2 FYNNEI. V lost 6 bases and J lost 4, with 13 bases in between. This CDR3 has 13 residues. The CDR3: CASSSTGNYEQYV. Here the CDR3 DNA reads TGTGCCAGCAGCTCGACTGGAAATTACGAGCAGTACGTC.

CDR3 protein: CASSPPSGGPQHF. CDR3 coding DNA: TGTGCCAGCTCACCACCGTCGGGAGGGCCCCAGCATTTT. The chain joins TRBV18 to TRBJ1-5; D call uncertain. This CDR3 region has 13 residues. Germline-derived CDR1 and CDR2 are KGHSH and LQKENI. The ends were cut back, 0 bases at V and 9 bases at J, with 9 bases in the middle.

The chain joins TRBV28 to TRBJ1-2; D possibly corresponds to TRBD1 (5 bases). CDR3 length: 12 residues. Germline assignment: CDR1 MDHEN and CDR2 SYDVKM. V was cut by 8 bases and J by 1 base, with 8 bases left in between. The CDR3 DNA is TGTGCCAGCGCGGGGGGTAACTATGGCTACACCTTC. Amino acid sequence: CASAGGNYGYTF.

The chain combines TRBV11-3 with TRBJ2-1; D ambiguous. The CDR3 covers 16 residues. Trimming cost V 1 base and J 6 bases, with 16 bases left between them. Germline V gene data show CDR1 as SGHNT and CDR2 as YENEEA. CDR3 DNA sequence: TGTGCCAGCAGCTTAGTAATCCAGAACTACGGCAATGAGCAGTTCTTC. It translates to CASSLVIQNYGNEQFF. The full variable domain, with the rest looked up from reference TRBV11-3 and TRBJ2-1, is EAGVVQSPRYKIIEKKQPVAFWCNPISGHNTLYWYLQNLGQGPELLIRYENEEAVDDSQLPKDRFSAERLKGVDSTLKIQPAELGDSAVYLCASSLVIQNYGNEQFFGPGTRLTVL.

This clone has only one observation. The V gene is TRBV6-5, the J gene TRBJ1-1; possibly TRBD1 for D (6 bases). In germline, CDR1 is MNHEY, CDR2 SVGAGI. The CDR3 covers 15 residues. Trimming took off 4 bases at V and 3 bases at J, with 15 bases between the two ends. CDR3 bases: TGTGCCAGCAGTTTCAACAGGGAACTCGACACTGAAGCTTTCTTT. Translated: CASSFNRELDTEAFF.